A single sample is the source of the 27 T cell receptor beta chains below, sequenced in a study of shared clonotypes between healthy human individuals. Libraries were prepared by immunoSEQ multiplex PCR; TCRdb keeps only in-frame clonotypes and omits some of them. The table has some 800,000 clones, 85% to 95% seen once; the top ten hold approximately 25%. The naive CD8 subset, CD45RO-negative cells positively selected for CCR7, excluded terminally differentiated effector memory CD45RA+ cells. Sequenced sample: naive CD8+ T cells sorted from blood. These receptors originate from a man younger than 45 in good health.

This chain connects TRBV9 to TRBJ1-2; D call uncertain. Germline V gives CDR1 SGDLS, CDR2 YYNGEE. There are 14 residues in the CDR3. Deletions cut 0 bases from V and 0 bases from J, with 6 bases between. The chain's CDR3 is CASSVEGANYGYTF. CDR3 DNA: TGTGCCAGCAGCGTAGAGGGAGCTAACTATGGCTACACCTTC.

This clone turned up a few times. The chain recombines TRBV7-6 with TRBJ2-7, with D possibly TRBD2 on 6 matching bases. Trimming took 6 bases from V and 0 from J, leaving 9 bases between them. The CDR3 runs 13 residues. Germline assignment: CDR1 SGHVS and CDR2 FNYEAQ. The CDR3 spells CASSSGDSYEQYF. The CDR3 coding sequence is TGTGCCAGCAGTAGCGGTGACTCCTACGAGCAGTACTTC.

CDR3 loop: CASSRTTLRDSYNEQFF. DNA of the CDR3: TGCGCCAGCAGCAGGACGACTCTCCGGGACTCGTACAATGAGCAGTTCTTC. The chain couples TRBV5-1 to TRBJ2-1; TRBD2 might be the D (6 bases). In germline, CDR1 is SGHRS, CDR2 YFSETQ. V lost 4 bases, J lost 4 bases, and 21 bases lay in between. The length of the CDR3 is 17 residues.

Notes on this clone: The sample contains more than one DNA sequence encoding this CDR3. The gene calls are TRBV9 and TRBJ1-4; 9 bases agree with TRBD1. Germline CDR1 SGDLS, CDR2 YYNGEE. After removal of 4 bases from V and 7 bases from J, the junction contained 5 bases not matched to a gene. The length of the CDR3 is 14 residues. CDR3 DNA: TGTGCCAGCAGCCCCCGACAGGGGGGTGAAAAACTGTTTTTT. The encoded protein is CASSPRQGGEKLFF.

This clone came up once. The DNA for the CDR3 is TGCAGCGGCACACAGGTCAGGGAGGGCTACACCTTC. The encoded protein is CSGTQVREGYTF. This rearrangement joins TRBV29-1 to TRBJ1-2; a weak D match, TRBD1 (5 bases). The CDR3 is made up of 12 amino acids. Germline CDR1 is SQVTM and CDR2 is ANQGSEA. Trimming shortened V by 7 bases and J by 8 bases, and 17 bases separated the two germline ends.

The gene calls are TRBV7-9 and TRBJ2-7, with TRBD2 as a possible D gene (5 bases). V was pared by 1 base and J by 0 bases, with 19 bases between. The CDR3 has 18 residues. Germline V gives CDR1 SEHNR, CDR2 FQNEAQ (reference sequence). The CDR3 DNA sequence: TGTGCCAGCAGCTTAGTGAGGGTTCGTGTTCAGGACTCCTACGAGCAGTACTTC. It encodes CASSLVRVRVQDSYEQYF.

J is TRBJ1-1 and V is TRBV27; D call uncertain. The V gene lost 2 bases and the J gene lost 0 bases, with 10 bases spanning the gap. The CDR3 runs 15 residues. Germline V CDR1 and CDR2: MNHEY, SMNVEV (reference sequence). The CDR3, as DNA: TGTGCCAGCAGTTTAGAAGGCTACATGAACACTGAAGCTTTCTTT. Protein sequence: CASSLEGYMNTEAFF.

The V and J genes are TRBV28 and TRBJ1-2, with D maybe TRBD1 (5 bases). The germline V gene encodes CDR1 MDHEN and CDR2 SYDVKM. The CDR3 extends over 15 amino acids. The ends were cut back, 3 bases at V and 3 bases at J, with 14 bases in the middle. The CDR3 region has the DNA TGTGCCAGCAGTTTCCGGCAGAGGGGATACTATGGCTACACCTTC. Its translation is CASSFRQRGYYGYTF.

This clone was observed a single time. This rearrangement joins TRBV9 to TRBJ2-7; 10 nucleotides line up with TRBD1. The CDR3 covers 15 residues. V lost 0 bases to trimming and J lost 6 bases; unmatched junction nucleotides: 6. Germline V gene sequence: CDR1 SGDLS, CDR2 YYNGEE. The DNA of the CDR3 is TGTGCCAGCAGCGTAGGGGGGACAGGGGCAAGCGAGCAGTACTTC. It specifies CASSVGGTGASEQYF.

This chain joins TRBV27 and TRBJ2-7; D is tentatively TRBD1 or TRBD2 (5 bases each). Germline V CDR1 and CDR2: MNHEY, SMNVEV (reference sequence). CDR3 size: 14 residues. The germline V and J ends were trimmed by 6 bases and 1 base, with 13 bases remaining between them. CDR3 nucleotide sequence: TGTGCCAGCAGATCCGGGACCGCGTCCTACGAGCAGTACTTC. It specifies CASRSGTASYEQYF.

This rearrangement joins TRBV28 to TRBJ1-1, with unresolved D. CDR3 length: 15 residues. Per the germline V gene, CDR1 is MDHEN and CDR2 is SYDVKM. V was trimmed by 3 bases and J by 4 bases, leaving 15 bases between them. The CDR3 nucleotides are TGTGCCAGCAGTTTCCCGCTCGATGGGAGCACTGAAGCTTTCTTT. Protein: CASSFPLDGSTEAFF.

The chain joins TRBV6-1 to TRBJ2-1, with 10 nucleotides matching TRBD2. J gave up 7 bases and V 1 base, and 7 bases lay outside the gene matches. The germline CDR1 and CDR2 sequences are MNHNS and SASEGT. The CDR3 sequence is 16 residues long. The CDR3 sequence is CASSEEAASGSNEQFF. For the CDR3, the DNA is TGTGCCAGCAGTGAAGAGGCGGCTAGCGGGAGTAATGAGCAGTTCTTC.

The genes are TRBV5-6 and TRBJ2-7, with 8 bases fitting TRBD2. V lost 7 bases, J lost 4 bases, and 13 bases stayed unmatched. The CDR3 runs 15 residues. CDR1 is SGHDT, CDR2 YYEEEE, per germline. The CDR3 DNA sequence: TGTGCCAGCGGAGGGGGGAGCGGGAGAGAGTACGAGCAGTACTTC. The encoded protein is CASGGGSGREYEQYF.

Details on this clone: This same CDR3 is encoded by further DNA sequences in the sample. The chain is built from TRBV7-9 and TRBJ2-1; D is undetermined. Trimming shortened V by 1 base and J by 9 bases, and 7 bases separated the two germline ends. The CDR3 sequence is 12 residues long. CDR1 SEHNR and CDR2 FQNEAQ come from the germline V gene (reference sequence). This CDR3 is CASSLGLSEQFF. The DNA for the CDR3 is TGTGCCAGCAGCTTAGGACTTAGTGAGCAGTTCTTC.

CDR3 amino acids: CASSFEGLKAGPNTGELFF. DNA of the CDR3: TGTGCCAGCAGTTTCGAGGGGCTCAAAGCGGGGCCCAACACCGGGGAGCTGTTTTTT. This chain joins TRBV28 and TRBJ2-2; TRBD2 aligns across 7 bases. The CDR3 sequence is 19 residues long. Germline-derived CDR1 and CDR2 are MDHEN and SYDVKM. Trimming at V came to 3 bases and at J to 2 bases, leaving 15 bases not matched to a gene.

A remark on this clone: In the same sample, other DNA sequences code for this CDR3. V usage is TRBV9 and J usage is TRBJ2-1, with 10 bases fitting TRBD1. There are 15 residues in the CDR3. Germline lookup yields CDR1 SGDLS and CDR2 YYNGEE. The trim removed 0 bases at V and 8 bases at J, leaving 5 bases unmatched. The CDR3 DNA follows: TGTGCCAGCAGCGTAGAGGGACAGGGGATGGATGAGCAGTTCTTC. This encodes CASSVEGQGMDEQFF.

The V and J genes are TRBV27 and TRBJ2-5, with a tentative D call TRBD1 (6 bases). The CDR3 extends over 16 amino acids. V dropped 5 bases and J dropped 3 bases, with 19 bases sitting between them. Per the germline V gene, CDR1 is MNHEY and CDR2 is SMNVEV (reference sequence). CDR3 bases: TGTGCCAGCAGTCCGGGGACAAGACCATCCAAAGAGACCCAGTACTTC. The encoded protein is CASSPGTRPSKETQYF.

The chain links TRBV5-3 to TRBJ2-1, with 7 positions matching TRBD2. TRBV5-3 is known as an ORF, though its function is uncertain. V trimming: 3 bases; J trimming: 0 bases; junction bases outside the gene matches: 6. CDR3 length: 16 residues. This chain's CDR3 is CARSSLAVFSYNEQFF. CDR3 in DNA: TGTGCCAGAAGCTCGCTAGCGGTTTTCTCCTACAATGAGCAGTTCTTC.

CDR3 amino acids: CASSPDPYEQYF. The CDR3 DNA sequence: TGTGCCAGCAGCCCGGACCCCTACGAGCAGTACTTC. The rearrangement links TRBV14 to TRBJ2-7; D is unclear. Germline V gene sequence: CDR1 SGHDN, CDR2 FVKESK. V dropped 4 bases and J dropped 2 bases, with 6 bases sitting between them. This CDR3 region has 12 residues.

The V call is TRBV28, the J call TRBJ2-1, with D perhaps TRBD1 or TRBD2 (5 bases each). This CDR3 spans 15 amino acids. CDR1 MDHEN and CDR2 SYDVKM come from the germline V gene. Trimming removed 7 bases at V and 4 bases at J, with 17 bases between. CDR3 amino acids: CASTPAGTVYNEQFF. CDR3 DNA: TGTGCCAGCACCCCGGCTGGGACGGTTTACAATGAGCAGTTCTTC. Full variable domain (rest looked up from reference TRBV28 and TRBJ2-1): DVKVTQSSRYLVKRTGEKVFLECVQDMDHENMFWYRQDPGLGLRLIYFSYDVKMKEKGDIPEGYSVSREKKERFSLILESASTNQTSMYLCASTPAGTVYNEQFFGPGTRLTVL.

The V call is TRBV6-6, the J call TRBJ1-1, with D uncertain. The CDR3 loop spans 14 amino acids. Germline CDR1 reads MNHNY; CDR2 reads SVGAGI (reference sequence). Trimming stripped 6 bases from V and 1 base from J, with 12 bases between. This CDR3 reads CASSPVAGNTEAFF. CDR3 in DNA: TGTGCCAGCAGCCCCGTTGCAGGGAACACTGAAGCTTTCTTT.

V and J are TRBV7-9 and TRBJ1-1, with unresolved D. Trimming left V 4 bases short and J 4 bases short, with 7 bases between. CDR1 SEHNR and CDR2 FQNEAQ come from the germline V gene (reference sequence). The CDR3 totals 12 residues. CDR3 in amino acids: CASSYAGTEAFF. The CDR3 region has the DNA TGTGCCAGCAGCTACGCCGGCACTGAAGCTTTCTTT.

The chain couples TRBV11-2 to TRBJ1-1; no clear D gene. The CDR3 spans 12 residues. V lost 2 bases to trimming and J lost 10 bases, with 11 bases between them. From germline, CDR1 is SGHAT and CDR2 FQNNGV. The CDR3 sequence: CASSLNLLGAFF. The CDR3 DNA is TGTGCCAGCAGCTTAAATCTTCTTGGAGCTTTCTTT. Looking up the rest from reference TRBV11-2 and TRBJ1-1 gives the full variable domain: EAGVAQSPRYKIIEKRQSVAFWCNPISGHATLYWYQQILGQGPKLLIQFQNNGVVDDSQLPKDRFSAERLKGVDSTLKIQPAKLEDSAVYLCASSLNLLGAFFGQGTRLTVV.

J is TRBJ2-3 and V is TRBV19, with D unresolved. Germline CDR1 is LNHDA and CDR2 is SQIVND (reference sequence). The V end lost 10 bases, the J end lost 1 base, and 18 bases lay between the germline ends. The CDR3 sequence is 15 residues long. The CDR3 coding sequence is TGTGCCACTCACCCTTCCGGCGGCCGCACAGATACGCAGTATTTT. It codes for CATHPSGGRTDTQYF.

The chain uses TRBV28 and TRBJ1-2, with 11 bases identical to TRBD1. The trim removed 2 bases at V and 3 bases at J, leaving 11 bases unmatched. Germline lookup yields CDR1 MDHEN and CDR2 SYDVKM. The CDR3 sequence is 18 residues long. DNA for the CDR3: TGTGCCAGCAGTTTACTCTTACCAGGACAGGGGGCTTACTATGGCTACACCTTC. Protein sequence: CASSLLLPGQGAYYGYTF.

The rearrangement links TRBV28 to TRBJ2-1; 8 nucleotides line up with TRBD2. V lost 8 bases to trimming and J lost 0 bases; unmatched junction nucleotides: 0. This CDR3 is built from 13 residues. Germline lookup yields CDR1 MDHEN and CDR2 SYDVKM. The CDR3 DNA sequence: TGTGCCAGCGGGACTAGCTCCTACAATGAGCAGTTCTTC. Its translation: CASGTSSYNEQFF.

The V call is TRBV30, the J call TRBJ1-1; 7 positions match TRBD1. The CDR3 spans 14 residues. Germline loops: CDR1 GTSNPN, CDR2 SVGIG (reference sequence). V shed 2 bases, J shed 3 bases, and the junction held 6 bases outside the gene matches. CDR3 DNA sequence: TGTGCCTGGAGTTCGACAGGGTTTGACACTGAAGCTTTCTTT. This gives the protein CAWSSTGFDTEAFF.